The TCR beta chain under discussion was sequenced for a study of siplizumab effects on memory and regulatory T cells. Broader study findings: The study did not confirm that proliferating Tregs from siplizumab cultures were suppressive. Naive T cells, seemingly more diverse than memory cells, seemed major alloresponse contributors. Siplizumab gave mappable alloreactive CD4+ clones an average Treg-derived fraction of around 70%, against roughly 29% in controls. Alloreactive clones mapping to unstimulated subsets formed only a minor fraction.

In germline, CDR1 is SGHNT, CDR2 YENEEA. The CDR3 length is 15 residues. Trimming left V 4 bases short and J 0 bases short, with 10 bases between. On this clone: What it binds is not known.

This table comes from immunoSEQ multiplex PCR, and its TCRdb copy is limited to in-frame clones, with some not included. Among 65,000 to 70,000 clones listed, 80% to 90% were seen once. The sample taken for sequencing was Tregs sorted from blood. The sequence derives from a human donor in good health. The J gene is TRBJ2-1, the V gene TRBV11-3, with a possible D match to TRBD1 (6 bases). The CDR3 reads CASSSQGSSYNEQFF. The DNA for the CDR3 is TGTGCCAGCAGCTCGCAGGGGAGCTCCTACAATGAGCAGTTCTTC.